These 15 T cell receptor beta chains were all obtained from the same sample, sequenced in a study of Ad26.COV2.S vaccination and SARS-CoV-2 variants. Repertoires were generated with immunoSEQ multiplex PCR, while TCRdb's copy carries only in-frame clones and drops some. Here the sample spans 300,000 to 500,000 clones, around nine tenths being singletons. The treatment: roughly 18 received Ad26.COV2.S at low or high dose, single or two shots; 5 received placebo; per-sample allocation not given. Specimens were obtained on day 63 following the first vaccine or placebo injection. Here the sequenced sample was peripheral blood, taken in a trial of Ad26.COV2.S vaccine versus placebo. Receptors originate from a person aged 18-65 years who received the Ad26.COV2.S COVID-19 vaccine or a placebo.

The chain employs TRBV2 and TRBJ2-1; no clear D gene. The germline CDR1 and CDR2 sequences are SNHLY and FYNNEI. The CDR3 consists of 14 residues. Trimming left V 2 bases short and J 5 bases short, with 10 bases between. CDR3 protein: CASSEIVHNNEQFF. CDR3 coding DNA: TGTGCCAGCAGTGAAATTGTGCATAACAATGAGCAGTTCTTC. Filled out from reference TRBV2 and TRBJ2-1, the complete variable domain reads EPEVTQTPSHQVTQMGQEVILRCVPISNHLYFYWYRQILGQKVEFLVSFYNNEISEKSEIFDDQFSVERPDGSNFTLKIRSTKLEDSAMYFCASSEIVHNNEQFFGPGTRLTVL.

The chain is built from TRBV2 and TRBJ1-2; TRBD1 matches 7 bases. CDR3 length equals 15 residues. Germline V gene sequence: CDR1 SNHLY, CDR2 FYNNEI. V lost 2 bases and J lost 8; bases outside the gene matches: 11. The CDR3 spells CASSESGGEVQGYTF. The CDR3 region has the DNA TGTGCCAGCAGTGAATCAGGGGGAGAGGTGCAAGGCTACACCTTC.

V and J are TRBV5-6 and TRBJ2-7; no reliable D call. With 1 base removed from V and 10 bases from J, the gap between germline ends came to 12 bases. Germline V CDR1 and CDR2: SGHDT, YYEEEE. The CDR3 totals 12 residues. CDR3 sequence (DNA): TGTGCCAGCAGCTTGTCGGGCAAGGTTCAGTACTTC. Translating gives CASSLSGKVQYF.

This rearrangement joins TRBV27 to TRBJ2-5; D may be TRBD2 (6 bases). V dropped 3 bases and J dropped 7 bases, with 24 bases sitting between them. The germline V gene encodes CDR1 MNHEY and CDR2 SMNVEV (reference sequence). This CDR3 spans 17 amino acids. The CDR3, as DNA: TGTGCCAGCAGTTTCTCCGGCGGGGCGGAACGCGTTGGGACCCAGTACTTC. Its translation: CASSFSGGAERVGTQYF.

V gene TRBV7-9 combines with J gene TRBJ1-2, with D maybe TRBD1 (5 bases). With 1 base removed from V and 8 bases from J, the gap between germline ends came to 8 bases. In germline, CDR1 is SEHNR, CDR2 FQNEAQ (reference sequence). The CDR3 spans 12 residues. DNA of the CDR3: TGTGCCAGCAGCTTAGGGCCAGGGGGCTACACCTTC. Encoded protein: CASSLGPGGYTF.

The chain couples TRBV5-4 to TRBJ2-5; 10 bases are a match to TRBD2. This CDR3 contains 15 residues. Trimming took 4 bases from V and 5 from J; bases not matched to a gene: 8. The germline V gene encodes CDR1 SGHNT and CDR2 YYREEE (reference sequence). The CDR3 spells CASSTPLAGMETQYF. In nucleotides, the CDR3 is TGTGCCAGCAGCACCCCACTAGCGGGGATGGAGACCCAGTACTTC.

This clone is a singleton in its sample. The chain couples TRBV11-2 to TRBJ1-5; 8 nucleotides align to TRBD1. The V segment lost 0 bases and the J segment 6 bases; nucleotides outside the gene matches: 7. This CDR3 region has 16 residues. Germline CDR1 is SGHAT and CDR2 is FQNNGV. The CDR3 sequence is CASSLEAGGPFQPQHF. CDR3 in DNA: TGTGCCAGCAGCTTAGAGGCAGGGGGCCCGTTTCAGCCCCAGCATTTT.

The chain joins TRBV3-1 (or the pseudogene TRBV3-2) to TRBJ2-3, with TRBD2 matching 8 bases. The junction had 6 bases not matched to a gene; V was cut back by 1 base and J by 6 bases. In germline, CDR1 is LGHDT, CDR2 YNNKEL (reference sequence). The CDR3 extends over 15 amino acids. The CDR3 protein is CASSQGRGGIDTQYF. CDR3 DNA: TGTGCCAGCAGCCAAGGTCGGGGGGGGATCGATACGCAGTATTTT.

The chain recombines TRBV10-2 with TRBJ1-4; the D is unclear. Per germline, CDR1 WSHSY and CDR2 SAAADI. Trimming cost V 6 bases and J 5 bases, with 7 bases left between them. This CDR3 region has 12 residues. CDR3 in DNA: TGCGCCAGCAGCAGAGAAAATGAAAAACTGTTTTTT. Amino acid sequence: CASSRENEKLFF.

V usage is TRBV27 and J usage is TRBJ2-7; D assignment may be TRBD1 or TRBD2 (5 bases each). From germline, CDR1 is MNHEY and CDR2 SMNVEV (reference sequence). Trimming removed 4 bases from V and 2 bases from J, with 15 bases in between. The CDR3 has 15 residues. Here the CDR3 reads CASSSGPVPAYEQYF. CDR3 coding DNA: TGTGCCAGCAGTTCGGGGCCTGTCCCCGCCTACGAGCAGTACTTC.

This rearrangement joins TRBV7-9 to TRBJ1-1, with 11 bases aligning to TRBD1. Germline V gene data show CDR1 as SEHNR and CDR2 as FQNEAQ (reference sequence). Trimming cost V 2 bases and J 3 bases; bases outside gene matches: 8. CDR3 length: 17 amino acids. The CDR3 is CASSLQDRGLWDTEAFF. The DNA for the CDR3 is TGTGCCAGCAGCTTACAGGACAGGGGGCTTTGGGACACTGAAGCTTTCTTT.

The V and J genes are TRBV5-1 and TRBJ2-3, with TRBD1 matching over 7 bases. This CDR3 is 16 amino acids long. Germline V gives CDR1 SGHRS, CDR2 YFSETQ. J was trimmed by 1 base and V by 4 bases; bases with no gene match: 9. The CDR3 nucleotides are TGCGCCAGCAGCGCGACAGCCGGGACAGGCACAGATACGCAGTATTTT. Translating it yields CASSATAGTGTDTQYF.

This clone has a single count. The CDR3 is CASSHDRATYNSPLHF. The CDR3 DNA reads as TGTGCCAGCAGCCATGACAGGGCAACCTATAATTCACCCCTCCACTTT. The V call is TRBV11-2, the J call TRBJ1-6; TRBD1 agrees at 7 bases. This CDR3 has 16 amino acids. V lost 5 bases, J lost 2 bases, and 6 bases stayed unmatched. CDR1 is SGHAT, CDR2 FQNNGV, per germline.

The CDR3 reads CASSQGETPTNEKLFF. In DNA, the CDR3 is TGCGCCAGCAGCCAAGGAGAGACACCGACTAATGAAAAACTGTTTTTT. The chain recombines TRBV4-1 with TRBJ1-4; D remains unclear. This CDR3 comprises 16 residues. V lost 1 base and J 2 bases, leaving 11 bases between the germline ends. The germline gives CDR1 MGHRA, CDR2 YSYEKL.

CDR3 sequence: CASSRMQGSEQFF. In nucleotides, the CDR3 is TGTGCCAGCAGCCGGATGCAGGGGTCTGAGCAGTTCTTC. This chain uses TRBV6-5 with TRBJ2-1, with TRBD1 as a possible D gene (6 bases). This CDR3 comprises 13 residues. V was pared by 6 bases and J by 9 bases, with 15 bases between. CDR1 and CDR2 from the germline V gene are MNHEY and SVGAGI.